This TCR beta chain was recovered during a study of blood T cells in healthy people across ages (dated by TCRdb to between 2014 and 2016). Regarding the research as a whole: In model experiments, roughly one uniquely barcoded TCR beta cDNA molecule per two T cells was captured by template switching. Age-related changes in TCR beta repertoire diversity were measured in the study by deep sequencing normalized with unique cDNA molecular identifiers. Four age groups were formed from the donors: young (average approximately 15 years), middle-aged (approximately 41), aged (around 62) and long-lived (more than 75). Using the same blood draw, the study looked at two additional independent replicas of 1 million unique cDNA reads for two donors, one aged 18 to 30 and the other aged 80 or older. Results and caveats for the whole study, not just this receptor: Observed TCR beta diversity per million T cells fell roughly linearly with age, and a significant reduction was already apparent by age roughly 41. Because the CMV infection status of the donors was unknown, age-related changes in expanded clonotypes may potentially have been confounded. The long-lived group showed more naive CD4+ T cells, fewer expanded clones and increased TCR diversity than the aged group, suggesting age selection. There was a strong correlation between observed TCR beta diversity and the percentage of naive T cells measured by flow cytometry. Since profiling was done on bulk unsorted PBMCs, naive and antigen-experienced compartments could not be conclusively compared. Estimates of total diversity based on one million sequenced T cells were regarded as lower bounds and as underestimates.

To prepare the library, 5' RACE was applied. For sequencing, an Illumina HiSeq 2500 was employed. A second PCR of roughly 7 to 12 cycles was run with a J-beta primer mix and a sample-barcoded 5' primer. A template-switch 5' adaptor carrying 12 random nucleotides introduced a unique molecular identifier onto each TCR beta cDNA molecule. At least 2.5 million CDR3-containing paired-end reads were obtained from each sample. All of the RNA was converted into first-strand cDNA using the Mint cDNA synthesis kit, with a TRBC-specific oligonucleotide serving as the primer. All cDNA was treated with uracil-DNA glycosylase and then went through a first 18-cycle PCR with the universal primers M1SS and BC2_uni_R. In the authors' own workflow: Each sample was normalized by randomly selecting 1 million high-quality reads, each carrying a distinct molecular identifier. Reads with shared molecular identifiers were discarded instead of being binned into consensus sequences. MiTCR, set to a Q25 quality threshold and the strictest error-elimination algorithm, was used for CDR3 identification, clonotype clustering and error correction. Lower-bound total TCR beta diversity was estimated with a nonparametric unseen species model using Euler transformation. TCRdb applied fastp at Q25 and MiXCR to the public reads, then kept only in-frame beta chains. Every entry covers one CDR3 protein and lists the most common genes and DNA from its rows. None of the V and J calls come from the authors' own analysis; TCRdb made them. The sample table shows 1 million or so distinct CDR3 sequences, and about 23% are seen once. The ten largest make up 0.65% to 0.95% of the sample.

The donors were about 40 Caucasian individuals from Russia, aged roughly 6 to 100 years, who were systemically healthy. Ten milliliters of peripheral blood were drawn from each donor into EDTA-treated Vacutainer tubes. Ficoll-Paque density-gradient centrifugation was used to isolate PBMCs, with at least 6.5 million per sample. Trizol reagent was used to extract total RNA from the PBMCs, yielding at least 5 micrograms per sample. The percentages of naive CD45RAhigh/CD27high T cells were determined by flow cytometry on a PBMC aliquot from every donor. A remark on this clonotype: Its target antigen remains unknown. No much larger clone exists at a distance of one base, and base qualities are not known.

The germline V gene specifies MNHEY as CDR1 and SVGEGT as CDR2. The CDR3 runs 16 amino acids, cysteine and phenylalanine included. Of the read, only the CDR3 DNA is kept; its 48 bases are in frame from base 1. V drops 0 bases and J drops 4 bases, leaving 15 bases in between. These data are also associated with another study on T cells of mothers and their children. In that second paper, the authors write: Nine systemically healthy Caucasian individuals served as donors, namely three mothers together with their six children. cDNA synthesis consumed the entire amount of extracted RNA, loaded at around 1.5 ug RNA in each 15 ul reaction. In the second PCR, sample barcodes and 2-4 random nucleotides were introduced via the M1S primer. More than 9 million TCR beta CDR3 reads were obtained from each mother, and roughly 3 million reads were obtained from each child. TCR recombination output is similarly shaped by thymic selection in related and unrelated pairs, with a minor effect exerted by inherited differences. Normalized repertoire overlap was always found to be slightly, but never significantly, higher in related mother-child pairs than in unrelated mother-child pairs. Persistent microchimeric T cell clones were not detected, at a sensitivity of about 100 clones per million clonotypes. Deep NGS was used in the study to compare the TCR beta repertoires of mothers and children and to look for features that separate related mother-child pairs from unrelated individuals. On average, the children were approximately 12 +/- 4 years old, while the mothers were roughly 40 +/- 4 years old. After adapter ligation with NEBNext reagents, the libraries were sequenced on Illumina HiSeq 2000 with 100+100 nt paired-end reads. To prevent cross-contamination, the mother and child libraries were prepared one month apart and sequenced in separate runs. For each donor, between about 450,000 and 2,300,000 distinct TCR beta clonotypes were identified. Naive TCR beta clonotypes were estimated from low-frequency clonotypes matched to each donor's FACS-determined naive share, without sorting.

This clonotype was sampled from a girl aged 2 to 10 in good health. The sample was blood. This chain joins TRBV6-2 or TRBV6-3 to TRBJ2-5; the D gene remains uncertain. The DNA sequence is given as TGTGCCAGCAGTTACTCTGGCAGCCCTTCGGGAGAGACCCAGTACTTC. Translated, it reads CASSYSGSPSGETQYF.